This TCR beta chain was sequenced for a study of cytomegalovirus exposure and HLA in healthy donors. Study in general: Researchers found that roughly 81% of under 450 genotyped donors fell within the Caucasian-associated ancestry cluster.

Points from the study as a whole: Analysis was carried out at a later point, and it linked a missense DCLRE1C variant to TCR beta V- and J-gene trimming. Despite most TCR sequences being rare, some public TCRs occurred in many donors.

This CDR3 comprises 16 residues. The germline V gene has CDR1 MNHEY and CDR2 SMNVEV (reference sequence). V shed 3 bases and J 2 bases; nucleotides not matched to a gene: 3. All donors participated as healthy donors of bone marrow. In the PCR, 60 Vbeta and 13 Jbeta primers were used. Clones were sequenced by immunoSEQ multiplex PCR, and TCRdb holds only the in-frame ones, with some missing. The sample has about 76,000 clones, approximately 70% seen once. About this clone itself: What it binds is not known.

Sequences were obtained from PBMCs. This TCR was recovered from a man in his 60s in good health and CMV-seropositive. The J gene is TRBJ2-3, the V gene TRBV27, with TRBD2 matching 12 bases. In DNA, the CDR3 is TGTGCCAGCAGTTTCCTAGCGGGAGGGCCCACAGATACGCAGTATTTT. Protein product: CASSFLAGGPTDTQYF.